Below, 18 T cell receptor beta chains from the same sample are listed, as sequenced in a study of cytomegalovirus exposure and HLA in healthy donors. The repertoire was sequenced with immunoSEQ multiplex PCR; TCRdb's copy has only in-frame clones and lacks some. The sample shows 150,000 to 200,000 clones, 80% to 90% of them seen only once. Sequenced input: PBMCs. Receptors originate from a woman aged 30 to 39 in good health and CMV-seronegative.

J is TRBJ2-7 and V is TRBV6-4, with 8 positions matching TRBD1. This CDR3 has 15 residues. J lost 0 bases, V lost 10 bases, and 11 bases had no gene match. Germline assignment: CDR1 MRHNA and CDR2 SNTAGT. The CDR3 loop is CAKIPGGPPSYEQYF. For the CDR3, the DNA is TGTGCCAAGATACCAGGGGGCCCTCCCTCCTACGAGCAGTACTTC.

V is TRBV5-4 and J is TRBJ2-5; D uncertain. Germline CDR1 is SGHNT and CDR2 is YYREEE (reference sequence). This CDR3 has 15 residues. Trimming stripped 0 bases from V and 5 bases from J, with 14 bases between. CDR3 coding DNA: TGTGCCAGCAGCTTGGCCCGTCATCCCGGGGAGACCCAGTACTTC. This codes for CASSLARHPGETQYF.

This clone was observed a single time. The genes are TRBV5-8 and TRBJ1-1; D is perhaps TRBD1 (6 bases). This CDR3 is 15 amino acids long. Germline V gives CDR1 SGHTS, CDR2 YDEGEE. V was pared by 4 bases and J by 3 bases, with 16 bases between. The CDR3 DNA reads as TGTGCCAGCAGCCCCCGGACAGCACCCGACACTGAAGCTTTCTTT. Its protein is CASSPRTAPDTEAFF.

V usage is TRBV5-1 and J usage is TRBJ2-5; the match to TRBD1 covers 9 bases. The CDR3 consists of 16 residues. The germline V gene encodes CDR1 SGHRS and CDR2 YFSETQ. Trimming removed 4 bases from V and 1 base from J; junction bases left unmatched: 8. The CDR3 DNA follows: TGCGCCAGCAGCATACAGGGGGCGCGGGGCCAAGAGACCCAGTACTTC. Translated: CASSIQGARGQETQYF.

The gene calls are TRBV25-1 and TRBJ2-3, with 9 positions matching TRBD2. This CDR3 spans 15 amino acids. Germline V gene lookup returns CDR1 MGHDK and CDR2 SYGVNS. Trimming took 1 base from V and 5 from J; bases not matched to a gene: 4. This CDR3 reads CASSELAGARDTQYF. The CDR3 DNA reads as TGTGCCAGCAGTGAATTAGCGGGGGCTAGAGATACGCAGTATTTT.

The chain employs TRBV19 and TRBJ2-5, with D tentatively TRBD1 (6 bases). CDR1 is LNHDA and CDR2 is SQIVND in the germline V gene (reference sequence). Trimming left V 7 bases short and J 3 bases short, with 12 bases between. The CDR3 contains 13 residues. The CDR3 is CASMARGKETQYF. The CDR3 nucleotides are TGTGCCAGTATGGCCAGGGGAAAAGAGACCCAGTACTTC.

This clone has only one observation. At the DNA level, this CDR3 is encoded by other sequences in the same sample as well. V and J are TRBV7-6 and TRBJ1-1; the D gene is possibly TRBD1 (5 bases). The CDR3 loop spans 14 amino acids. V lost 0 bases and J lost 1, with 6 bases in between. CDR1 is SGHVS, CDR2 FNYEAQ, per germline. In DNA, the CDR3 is TGTGCCAGCAGCTTAGCGGGGGGGAACACTGAAGCTTTCTTT. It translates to CASSLAGGNTEAFF.

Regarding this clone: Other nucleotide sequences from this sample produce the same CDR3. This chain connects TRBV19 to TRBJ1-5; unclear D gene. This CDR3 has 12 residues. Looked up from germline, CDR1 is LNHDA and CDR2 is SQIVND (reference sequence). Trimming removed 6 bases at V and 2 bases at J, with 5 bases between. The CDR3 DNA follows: TGTGCCAGTAGAGGAGGCAATCAGCCCCAGCATTTT. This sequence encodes CASRGGNQPQHF.

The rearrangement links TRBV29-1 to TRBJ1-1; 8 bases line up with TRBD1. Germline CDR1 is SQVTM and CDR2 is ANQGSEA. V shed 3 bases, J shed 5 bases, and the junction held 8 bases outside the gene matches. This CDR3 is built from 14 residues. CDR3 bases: TGCAGCGTTGATTCAGGGGGCGGCGGAACTGAAGCTTTCTTT. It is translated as CSVDSGGGGTEAFF.

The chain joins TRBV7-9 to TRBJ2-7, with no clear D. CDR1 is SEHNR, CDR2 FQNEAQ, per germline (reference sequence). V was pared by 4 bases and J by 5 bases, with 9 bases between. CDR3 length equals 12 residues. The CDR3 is CASSSASHEQYF. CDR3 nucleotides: TGTGCCAGCAGCTCTGCGTCCCACGAGCAGTACTTC.

The CDR3 coding sequence is TGTGCCAGTAGTATAGCCACAGGGTTGGGCTCACCCCTCCACTTT. Translating it yields CASSIATGLGSPLHF. The V gene is TRBV19, the J gene TRBJ1-6, with a possible D match to TRBD1 (6 bases). The germline gives CDR1 LNHDA, CDR2 SQIVND (reference sequence). V lost 1 base and J lost 10, with 14 bases in between. This CDR3 is built from 15 residues.

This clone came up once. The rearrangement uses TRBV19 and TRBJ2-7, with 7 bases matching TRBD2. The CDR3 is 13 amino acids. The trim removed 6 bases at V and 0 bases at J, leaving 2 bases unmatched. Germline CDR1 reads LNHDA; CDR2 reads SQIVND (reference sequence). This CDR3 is CASRAGTSYEQYF. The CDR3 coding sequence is TGTGCCAGTAGAGCGGGAACCTCCTACGAGCAGTACTTC.

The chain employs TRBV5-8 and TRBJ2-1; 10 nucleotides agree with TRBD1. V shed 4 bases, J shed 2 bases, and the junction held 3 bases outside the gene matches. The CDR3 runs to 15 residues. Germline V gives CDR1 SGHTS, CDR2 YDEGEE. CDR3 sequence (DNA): TGTGCCAGCAGCCGGACAGGGGGTACCTACAATGAGCAGTTCTTC. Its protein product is CASSRTGGTYNEQFF.

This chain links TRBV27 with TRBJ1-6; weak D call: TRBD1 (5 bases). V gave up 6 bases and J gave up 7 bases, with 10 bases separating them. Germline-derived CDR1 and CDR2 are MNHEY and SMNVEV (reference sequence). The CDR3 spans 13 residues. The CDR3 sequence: CASRSTGNSPLHF. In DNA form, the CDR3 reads TGTGCCAGCAGATCTACAGGAAATTCACCCCTCCACTTT.

CDR3 nucleotide sequence: TGTGCCAGCAGGATACAATCCTCCTACAATGAGCAGTTCTTC. Its protein product is CASRIQSSYNEQFF. The genes are TRBV6-5 and TRBJ2-1; D ambiguous. The CDR3 is 14 amino acids. Germline V gives CDR1 MNHEY, CDR2 SVGAGI. With 6 bases removed from V and 0 bases from J, the gap between germline ends came to 9 bases.

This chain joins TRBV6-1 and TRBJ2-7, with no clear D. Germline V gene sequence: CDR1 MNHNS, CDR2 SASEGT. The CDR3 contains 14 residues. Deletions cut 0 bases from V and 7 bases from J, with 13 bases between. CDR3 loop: CASSEARLLKEQYF. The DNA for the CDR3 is TGTGCCAGCAGTGAAGCCAGACTCCTTAAAGAGCAGTACTTC.

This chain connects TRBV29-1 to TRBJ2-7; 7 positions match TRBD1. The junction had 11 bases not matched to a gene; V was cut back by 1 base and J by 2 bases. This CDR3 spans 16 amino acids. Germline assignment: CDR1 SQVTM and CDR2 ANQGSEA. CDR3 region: CSVEGGPAGGTYEQYF. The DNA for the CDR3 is TGCAGCGTTGAAGGAGGGCCGGCAGGGGGAACCTACGAGCAGTACTTC.

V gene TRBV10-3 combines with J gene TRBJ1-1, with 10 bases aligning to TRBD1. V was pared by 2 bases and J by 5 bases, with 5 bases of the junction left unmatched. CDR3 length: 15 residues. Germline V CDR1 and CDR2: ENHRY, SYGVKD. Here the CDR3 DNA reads TGTGCCATCAGTGAGACGGGACAGGGGCCTACTGAAGCTTTCTTT. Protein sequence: CAISETGQGPTEAFF.